The present TCR beta chain was sequenced within a study of PD-L1 blockade in urothelial cancer. As for time point: peripheral blood 6 weeks after treatment start. Generated by immunoSEQ multiplex PCR, the TCRdb table keeps only in-frame clones and is missing some. The table has some 120,000 clones, more than 70% seen once. Note on this clone: At one boundary the junction diverges from the germline segment, which might be a read error.

The clonotype was recovered from a man in his forties or fifties with urothelial cancer. Source: PBMCs, taken around atezolizumab (anti-PD-L1) treatment.

The CDR3 nucleotides read TGTGCTAGCAGCTTGAAAGATAGCTCCTACAATGAGCAGTTCTTC. This translates into CASSLKDSSYNEQFF. This chain joins TRBV7-7 and TRBJ2-1; the D is unclear. Germline CDR1 is SSHAT and CDR2 is FNYEAQ (reference sequence). The CDR3 length is 15 residues.